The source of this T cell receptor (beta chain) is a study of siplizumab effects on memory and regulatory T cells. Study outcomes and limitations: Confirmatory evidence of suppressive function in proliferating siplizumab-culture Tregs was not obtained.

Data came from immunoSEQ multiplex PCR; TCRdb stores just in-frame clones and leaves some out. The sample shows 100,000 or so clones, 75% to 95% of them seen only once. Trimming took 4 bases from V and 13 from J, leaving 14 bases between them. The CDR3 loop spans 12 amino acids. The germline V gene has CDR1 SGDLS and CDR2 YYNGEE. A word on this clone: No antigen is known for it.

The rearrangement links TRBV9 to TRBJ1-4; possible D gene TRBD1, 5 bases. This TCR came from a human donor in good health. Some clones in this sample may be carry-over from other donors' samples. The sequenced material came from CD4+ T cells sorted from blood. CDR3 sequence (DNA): TGTGCCAGCAGCCCCTCGATTGGGGGACTGTTTTTT. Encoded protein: CASSPSIGGLFF.